The sample holds a few counts of the clone carrying this T cell receptor beta chain. This specimen comes from a study of identical twins' blood T cells. One entry per CDR3 protein results from TCRdb running MiXCR on the 5' RACE reads. The profile covers roughly 380,000 distinct CDR3 sequences, with more than 25% appearing a single time and roughly 6.1% taken by the ten largest. The V gene end was trimmed by 7 bases and the J gene end by 5 bases; junction bases not matched to a gene: 5. Germline loops: CDR1 LNHDA, CDR2 SQIVND (reference sequence). This CDR3 has 13 amino acids. The chain combines TRBV19 with TRBJ1-5; 7 bases are shared with TRBD1. Specimen: PBMCs. This TCR was sampled from a woman aged 18-55 years in good health. The CDR3 here is CASTRDSHQPQHF. CDR3 bases: TGTGCCAGTACTAGGGACAGCCATCAGCCCCAGCATTTT.